These 18 T cell receptor beta chains originate from one sample sequenced in a study of immune cell composition in non-small cell lung cancer. The method was immunoSEQ multiplex PCR; TCRdb's version includes in-frame clones alone and lacks a portion of them. The sample carries about 3,100 clones, over 70% recorded once. What was sequenced was lung tumor tissue. These receptor sequences come from a human donor with non-small cell lung cancer.

In the case of this clone: A junction end diverges from the germline sequence, so it may reflect a read error. The gene calls are TRBV7-8 and TRBJ1-1; D not certain. This CDR3 is 12 amino acids long. CDR1 and CDR2 (germline): SGHVS, FQNEAQ. For the CDR3, the DNA is TGTGCCAGCAGCTTAGTCACCGGCCACAGCCTCTTT. Its translation: CASSLVTGHSLF.

The CDR3 region has the DNA TGTGCCAGCAGCGGGTTGAGGACAGGGAGTAAAGAGACCCAGTACTTC. It encodes CASSGLRTGSKETQYF. J is TRBJ2-5 and V is TRBV2; 8 nucleotides agree with TRBD1. The V segment lost 6 bases and the J segment 3 bases; nucleotides outside the gene matches: 12. CDR1 and CDR2 from the germline V gene are SNHLY and FYNNEI. This CDR3 is 16 amino acids long.

The chain is built from TRBV9 and TRBJ2-7, with 7 bases aligning to TRBD1. The CDR3 has 14 amino acids. Germline V gene sequence: CDR1 SGDLS, CDR2 YYNGEE. V shed 0 bases, J shed 6 bases, and the junction held 6 bases outside the gene matches. The CDR3 reads CASSVASQGSEQYF. CDR3 DNA sequence: TGTGCCAGCAGCGTAGCGTCACAGGGGAGCGAGCAGTACTTC.

The chain joins TRBV5-6 to TRBJ1-2; possibly TRBD1 for D (6 bases). Germline loops: CDR1 SGHDT, CDR2 YYEEEE. This CDR3 has 15 residues. The V end was cut by 7 bases, the J end by 2 bases, with 18 bases between. The CDR3 sequence: CASRRGTRGNYGYTF. CDR3 nucleotide sequence: TGTGCCAGCCGGAGAGGTACCAGGGGAAACTATGGCTACACCTTC.

This sequence joins TRBV10-1 and TRBJ2-7; TRBD2 matches at 9 bases. The length of the CDR3 is 13 residues. The V and J ends lost 4 bases and 2 bases, in that order; junction bases with no gene match: 0. CDR1 is WNHNN, CDR2 SYGVQD, per germline (reference sequence). CDR3 protein: CASSASGTYEQYF. For the CDR3, the DNA is TGCGCCAGCAGTGCTAGCGGGACCTACGAGCAGTACTTC.

This chain joins TRBV27 and TRBJ2-2; D perhaps matches TRBD2 (5 bases). CDR3 length: 14 amino acids. Germline lookup yields CDR1 MNHEY and CDR2 SMNVEV (reference sequence). V lost 3 bases and J lost 5, with 10 bases in between. The CDR3 here is CASSLRTQTGELFF. CDR3 bases: TGTGCCAGCAGTTTGAGGACTCAGACCGGGGAGCTGTTTTTT.

The table lists this clone with a few counts. V is TRBV29-1 and J is TRBJ1-2; a possible D gene is TRBD1 (6 bases). The CDR3 covers 12 residues. Deletions cut 3 bases from V and 6 bases from J, with 11 bases between. Germline V gene lookup returns CDR1 SQVTM and CDR2 ANQGSEA. CDR3 DNA: TGCAGCGTTGACGCAGGGGACAATGGCTACACCTTC. Its translation: CSVDAGDNGYTF. Based on the CDR3 plus reference TRBV29-1 and TRBJ1-2, the full variable domain is SAVISQKPSRDICQRGTSLTIQCQVDSQVTMMFWYRQQPGQSLTLIATANQGSEATYESGFVIDKFPISRPNLTFSTLTVSNMSPEDSSIYLCSVDAGDNGYTFGSGTRLTVV.

The chain has TRBV6-5 and TRBJ2-1; TRBD2 matches 7 bases. The CDR3 runs 14 residues. Germline-derived CDR1 and CDR2 are MNHEY and SVGAGI. V was pared by 6 bases and J by 3 bases, with 5 bases of the junction left unmatched. The CDR3 DNA is TGTGCCAGCAGGCAACCTAGCGGCTACAATGAGCAGTTCTTC. It specifies CASRQPSGYNEQFF.

This chain links TRBV6-5 with TRBJ2-7; D is unresolved. Germline-derived CDR1 and CDR2 are MNHEY and SVGAGI. This CDR3 is built from 16 residues. The V gene lost 4 bases and the J gene lost 0 bases, with 16 bases spanning the gap. CDR3 loop: CASSSPAARGSYEQYF. As DNA, the CDR3 is TGTGCCAGCAGTTCCCCGGCGGCCCGAGGCTCCTACGAGCAGTACTTC.

The V call is TRBV7-9, the J call TRBJ2-5, with 7 bases aligning to TRBD1. The germline V gene has CDR1 SEHNR and CDR2 FQNEAQ (reference sequence). J was trimmed by 5 bases and V by 5 bases; bases with no gene match: 17. The CDR3 is 17 amino acids. CDR3 nucleotides: TGTGCCAGCAGCCCCGGACAGGCCTTTGGTGTGCGGGAGACCCAGTACTTC. Its translation: CASSPGQAFGVRETQYF.

This chain connects TRBV9 to TRBJ2-3, with D maybe TRBD1 (5 bases). Trimming took 3 bases from V and 0 from J, leaving 8 bases between them. Germline loops: CDR1 SGDLS, CDR2 YYNGEE. The CDR3 sequence is 14 residues long. The CDR3 DNA follows: TGTGCCAGCAGCGCCTCAGGGAGCACAGATACGCAGTATTTT. As protein: CASSASGSTDTQYF.

A few counts support this clone. The chain combines TRBV6-1 with TRBJ1-4, with 7 bases matching TRBD1. This CDR3 contains 15 residues. The junction had 3 bases not matched to a gene; V was cut back by 0 bases and J by 5 bases. Germline-derived CDR1 and CDR2 are MNHNS and SASEGT. Here the CDR3 reads CASSEAKGANEKLFF. In nucleotides, the CDR3 is TGTGCCAGCAGTGAAGCTAAGGGGGCAAATGAAAAACTGTTTTTT.

The chain joins TRBV9 to TRBJ1-4; the match to TRBD1 covers 7 bases. This CDR3 is built from 13 residues. Germline lookup yields CDR1 SGDLS and CDR2 YYNGEE. V trimming: 7 bases; J trimming: 3 bases; junction bases outside the gene matches: 3. CDR3 protein: CASSTGANEKLFF. The CDR3 DNA reads as TGTGCCAGCTCTACAGGGGCTAATGAAAAACTGTTTTTT.

The chain combines TRBV7-2 with TRBJ2-1; D possibly corresponds to TRBD1 (5 bases). CDR1 SGHTA and CDR2 FQGNSA come from the germline V gene. CDR3 length equals 12 residues. Deletions cut 5 bases from V and 7 bases from J, with 9 bases between. DNA for the CDR3: TGTGCCAGCAGCCCCCCAGGGAATGAGCAGTTCTTC. Translating it yields CASSPPGNEQFF.

The gene calls are TRBV5-1 and TRBJ1-1; D possibly corresponds to TRBD1 (5 bases). Germline V gives CDR1 SGHRS, CDR2 YFSETQ. V lost 7 bases to trimming and J lost 0 bases, with 16 bases between them. The CDR3 length is 15 residues. The DNA for the CDR3 is TGCGCCAGCGATCCTACAGGAACCTTGAACACTGAAGCTTTCTTT. Translating gives CASDPTGTLNTEAFF.

The gene calls are TRBV6-5 and TRBJ2-7; 10 nucleotides agree with TRBD1. Trimming cost V 5 bases and J 4 bases; bases outside gene matches: 5. The CDR3 is made up of 14 amino acids. Germline CDR1 and CDR2: MNHEY and SVGAGI. The CDR3: CASSNDRGLYEQYF. The DNA of the CDR3 is TGTGCCAGCAGTAACGACAGGGGGCTATACGAGCAGTACTTC.

The chain joins TRBV5-1 to TRBJ2-1; 7 positions match TRBD1. After removal of 5 bases from V and 13 bases from J, the junction contained 6 bases not matched to a gene. The CDR3 sequence is 11 residues long. Germline V gives CDR1 SGHRS, CDR2 YFSETQ. The CDR3 DNA reads TGCGCCAGCAGTAGGGACAGATCCCAGTTCTTC. Its protein is CASSRDRSQFF. The full variable domain, rest sourced from reference TRBV5-1 and TRBJ2-1, is KAGVTQTPRYLIKTRGQQVTLSCSPISGHRSVSWYQQTPGQGLQFLFEYFSETQRNKGNFPGRFSGRQFSNSRSEMNVSTLELGDSALYLCASSRDRSQFFGPGTRLTVL.

The chain couples TRBV11-2 to TRBJ2-3, with 12 positions matching TRBD2. V was pared by 4 bases and J by 0 bases, with 2 bases of the junction left unmatched. The CDR3 is 16 amino acids. Per the germline V gene, CDR1 is SGHAT and CDR2 is FQNNGV. The CDR3 DNA reads TGTGCCAGCAGCTGGACTAGCGGGGTTAGCACAGATACGCAGTATTTT. It encodes CASSWTSGVSTDTQYF.